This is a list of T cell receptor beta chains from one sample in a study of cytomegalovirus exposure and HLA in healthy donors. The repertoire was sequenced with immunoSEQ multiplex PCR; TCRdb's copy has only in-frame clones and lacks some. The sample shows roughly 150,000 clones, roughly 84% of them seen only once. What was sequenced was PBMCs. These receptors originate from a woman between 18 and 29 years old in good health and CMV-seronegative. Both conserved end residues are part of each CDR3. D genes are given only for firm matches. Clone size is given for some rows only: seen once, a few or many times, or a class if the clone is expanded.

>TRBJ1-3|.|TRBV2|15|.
TGTGCCAGCAGCCTCCAGGGGAACGCTGGAAACACCATATATTTT
CASSLQGNAGNTIYF
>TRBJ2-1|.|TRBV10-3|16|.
TGTGCCATCAGTGAGTCGGAGGGGGCGGTTTACAATGAGCAGTTCTTC
CAISESEGAVYNEQFF
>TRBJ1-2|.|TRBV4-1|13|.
TGCGCCAGCAGCCAAATAGACAGGATTGGCTACACCTTC
CASSQIDRIGYTF
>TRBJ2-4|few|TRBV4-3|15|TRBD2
TGCGCCAGCAGCCCAGGACTAGCGGATAAAAACATTCAGTACTTC
CASSPGLADKNIQYF
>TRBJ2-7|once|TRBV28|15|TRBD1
TGTGCCAGCAGTTCAACCGGGACAGGGGATGGAGAGCAGTACTTC
CASSSTGTGDGEQYF
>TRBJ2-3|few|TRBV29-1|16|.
TGCAGCGTTGACGGTGGTCCAGGGGTGGCGACAGATACGCAGTATTTT
CSVDGGPGVATDTQYF
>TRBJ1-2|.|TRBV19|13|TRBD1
TGTGCCAGTGGAACAGGGGCGTTCGGGGGCTACACCTTC
CASGTGAFGGYTF
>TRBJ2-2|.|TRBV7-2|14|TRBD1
TGTGCCAGCAGCGACAGGGTCAACACCGGGGAGCTGTTTTTT
CASSDRVNTGELFF
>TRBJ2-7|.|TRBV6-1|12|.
TGTGCCAGCAGTATCTCCTCCTACGAGCAGTACTTC
CASSISSYEQYF
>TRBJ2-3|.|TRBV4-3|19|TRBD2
TGCGCCAGCAGCCAGGCTAGCGGGGGGGCCCCTCATGTTTCAGATACGCAGTATTTT
CASSQASGGAPHVSDTQYF
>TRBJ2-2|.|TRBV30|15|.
TGTGCCCCCCCCGGGTCAACCAAGAACACCGGGGAGCTGTTTTTT
CAPPGSTKNTGELFF
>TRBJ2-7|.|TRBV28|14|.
TGTGCCAGCAGCCCTATTCGCGGGCCCTACGAGCAGTACTTC
CASSPIRGPYEQYF
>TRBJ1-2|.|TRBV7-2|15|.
TGTGCCAGCAGCTTAACCCGGACAGTACACTATGGCTACACCTTC
CASSLTRTVHYGYTF
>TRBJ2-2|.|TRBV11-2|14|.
TGTGCCAGCAGCTTAGGCAGGAACACCGGGGAGCTGTTTTTT
CASSLGRNTGELFF
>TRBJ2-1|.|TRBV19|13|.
TGTGCCAGTAGTATGGCAGACTACAATGAGCAGTTCTTC
CASSMADYNEQFF
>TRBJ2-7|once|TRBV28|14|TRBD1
TGTGCCAACAGGGGTAGGCCAAGAGGCCACGAGCAGTACTTC
CANRGRPRGHEQYF
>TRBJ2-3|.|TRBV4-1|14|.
TGCGCCAGCAGCCAAGGGAGGGAGAGAGATACGCAGTATTTT
CASSQGRERDTQYF
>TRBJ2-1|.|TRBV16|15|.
TGTGCCAGCAGCCCACAGGCCTTATCTAACAATGAGCAGTTCTTC
CASSPQALSNNEQFF
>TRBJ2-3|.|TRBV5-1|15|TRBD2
TGCGCCAGCAGCTCGGTCGGGGGGAGCACAGATACGCAGTATTTT
CASSSVGGSTDTQYF
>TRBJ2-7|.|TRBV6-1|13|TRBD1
TGTGCCAGCGGGGGACAGGGAGCCTACGAGCAGTACTTC
CASGGQGAYEQYF
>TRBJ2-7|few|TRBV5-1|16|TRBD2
TGCGCCAGCAGCCCCGGGACTAGCGGGGGGGTAAGAGAGCAGTACTTC
CASSPGTSGGVREQYF
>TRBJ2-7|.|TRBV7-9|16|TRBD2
TGTGCCAGCAGCTTAACGACGGGACTAGGCATCTACGAGCAGTACTTC
CASSLTTGLGIYEQYF
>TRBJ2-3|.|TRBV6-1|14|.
TGTGCCAGCAGTGAAGGAAGAGGCTCCGCAACGCAGTATTTT
CASSEGRGSATQYF
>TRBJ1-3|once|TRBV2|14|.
TGTGCCAGCAGGGCTGGCGACTGGGGAAACACCATATATTTT
CASRAGDWGNTIYF
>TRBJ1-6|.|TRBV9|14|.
TGTGCCAGCAGTGCCGTGGACAGTAGATCACCCCTCCACTTT
CASSAVDSRSPLHF
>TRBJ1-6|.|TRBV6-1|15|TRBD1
TGTGCCAGCAGTCCCTCGACAGGGGGCTCATCACCCCTCCACTTT
CASSPSTGGSSPLHF
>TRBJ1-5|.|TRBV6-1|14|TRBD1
TGTGCCAGCAGTGATCAACAGGGGAAGCGGCCCCAGCATTTT
CASSDQQGKRPQHF